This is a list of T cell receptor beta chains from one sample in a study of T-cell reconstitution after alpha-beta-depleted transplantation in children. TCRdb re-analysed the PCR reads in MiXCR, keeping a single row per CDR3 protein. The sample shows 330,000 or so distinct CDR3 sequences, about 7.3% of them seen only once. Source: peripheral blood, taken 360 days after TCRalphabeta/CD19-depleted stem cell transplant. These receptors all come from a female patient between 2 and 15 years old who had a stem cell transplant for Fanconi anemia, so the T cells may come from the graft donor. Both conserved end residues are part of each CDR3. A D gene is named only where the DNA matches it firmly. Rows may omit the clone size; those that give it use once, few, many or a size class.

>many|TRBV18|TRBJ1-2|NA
TGTGCCAGCTCACCACCAGGGCAGGGCTACACCTTC
CASSPPGQGYTF
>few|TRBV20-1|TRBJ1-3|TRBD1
TGCAGTGCCCCACACTTGACAGGGGCCTCCTCTGGAAACACCATATATTTT
CSAPHLTGASSGNTIYF
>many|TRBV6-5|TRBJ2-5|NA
TGTGCCAGCAGCCCCCATAACCTAAAGTCGGGGGAGACCCAGTACTTC
CASSPHNLKSGETQYF
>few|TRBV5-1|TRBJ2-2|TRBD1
TGCGCCAGCAGCCCCGACAGGGGGGACACCGGGGAGCTGTTTTTT
CASSPDRGDTGELFF
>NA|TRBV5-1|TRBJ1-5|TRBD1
TGCGCCAGCAGCTTGGGACCTGGACAGGGAGAAACTCAGCCCCAGCATTTT
CASSLGPGQGETQPQHF
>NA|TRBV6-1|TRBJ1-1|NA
TGTGCCAGCAGTGCAACCGGGACAACCCACACTGAAGCTTTCTTT
CASSATGTTHTEAFF
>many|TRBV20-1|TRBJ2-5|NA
TGCAGTGCCCAACGGTACCAAGAGACCCAGTACTTC
CSAQRYQETQYF
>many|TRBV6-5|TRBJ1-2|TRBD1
TGTGCCAGCAGTTGGGACAGGAACTATGGCTACACCTTC
CASSWDRNYGYTF
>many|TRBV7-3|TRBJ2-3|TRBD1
TGTGCCAGCAGCTTACCTTCACAGGGGCCAGATACGCAGTATTTT
CASSLPSQGPDTQYF
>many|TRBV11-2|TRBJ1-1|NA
TGTGCCAGCAGCTTAGTTCAGGGAGTCGGAGGAGGGGTCTCTGAAGCTTTCTTT
CASSLVQGVGGGVSEAFF
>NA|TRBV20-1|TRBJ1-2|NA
TGCAGTGCTTCAGGGTATGGCTACACCTTC
CSASGYGYTF
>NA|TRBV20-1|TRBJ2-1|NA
TGCAGTGCTAGAGATAGGAGGGTGGAGTACAATGAGCAGTTCTTC
CSARDRRVEYNEQFF
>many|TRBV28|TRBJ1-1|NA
TGTGCCAGCAGTTTATATGGGGAGGGAAACACTGAAGCTTTCTTT
CASSLYGEGNTEAFF
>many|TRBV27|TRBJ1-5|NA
TGTGCCAGCAGCGTCTTTAGCAATCAGCCCCAGCATTTT
CASSVFSNQPQHF
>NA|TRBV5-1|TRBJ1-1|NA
TGCGCCAGCAGGGCCGAGGTGTACGGGAACACTGAAGCTTTCTTT
CASRAEVYGNTEAFF
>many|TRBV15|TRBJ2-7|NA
TGTGCCACCAGCATACCAGGGCGGTACGAGCAGTACTTC
CATSIPGRYEQYF
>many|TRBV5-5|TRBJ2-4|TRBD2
TGTGCCAGCAGCTTGCGGGGGGGGAACATTCAGTACTTC
CASSLRGGNIQYF
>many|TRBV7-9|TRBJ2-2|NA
TGTGCCAGCAGCTTAGGGCTCGGCAGCGGAGCCGGGGAGCTGTTTTTT
CASSLGLGSGAGELFF
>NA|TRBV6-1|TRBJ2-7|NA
TGTGCCAGCAGTGAGTTGGGTTTCTACGAGCAGTACTTC
CASSELGFYEQYF
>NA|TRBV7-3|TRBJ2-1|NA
TGTGCCAGCAGCTTACTGGGTCGAGGTGGGAGCGGGTTCGATGAGCAGTTCTTC
CASSLLGRGGSGFDEQFF
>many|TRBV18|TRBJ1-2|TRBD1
TGTGCCAGCTCACCGCAGGGACAGGGGAAAGGCTACACCTTC
CASSPQGQGKGYTF
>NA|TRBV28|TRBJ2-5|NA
TGTGCCAGCAGTTTGAGGGGGGGGAGTTTAAGAGAGACCCAGTACTTC
CASSLRGGSLRETQYF
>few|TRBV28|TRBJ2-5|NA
TGTGCCAGCAGTTTCCGGCGGACCCAGTACTTC
CASSFRRTQYF
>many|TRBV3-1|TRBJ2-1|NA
TGTGCCAGCAGCTGGGGAAGGACTACCGGGGAGAAGCAGTTCTTC
CASSWGRTTGEKQFF
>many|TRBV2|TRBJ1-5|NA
TGTGCCAGCACCGAGGGGCAGAATCAGCCCCAGCATTTT
CASTEGQNQPQHF
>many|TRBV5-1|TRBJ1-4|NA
TGCGCCAGCGCTGGGGGGGCTTCCGGAGGAGAAAAACTGTTTTTT
CASAGGASGGEKLFF
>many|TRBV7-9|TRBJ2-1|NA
TGTGCCACCCCATCAGGGGGCGGGGGTTTTCACAATGAGCAGTTCTTC
CATPSGGGGFHNEQFF
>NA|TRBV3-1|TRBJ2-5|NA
TGTGCCTCCTGCCAATTTCTCCCCGACGGAGAGACCCAGTACTTC
CASCQFLPDGETQYF
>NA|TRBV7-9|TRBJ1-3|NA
TGTGCCAGCAGCCCGCTTGCGGCTTCTCGAGGAAACACCATATATTTT
CASSPLAASRGNTIYF
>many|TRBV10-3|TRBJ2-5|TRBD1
TGTGCCATCAGAGCGGACAGGGGGGGAGAGACCCAGTACTTC
CAIRADRGGETQYF
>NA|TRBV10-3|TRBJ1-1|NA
TGTGCCATCCGGTCGGACAGACAACTAGACACTGAAGCTTTCTTT
CAIRSDRQLDTEAFF
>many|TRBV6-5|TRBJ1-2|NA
TGTGCCAGCAGTTACTCGAGGGGGACCCTCTATGGCTACACCTTC
CASSYSRGTLYGYTF
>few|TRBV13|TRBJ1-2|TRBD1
TGTGCCAGCGCAGCCAGGGGGCTTGGGGGCTACACCTTC
CASAARGLGGYTF
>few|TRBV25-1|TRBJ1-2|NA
TGTGCCAGCAGTGCAGGGGCCAACTATGGCTACACCTTC
CASSAGANYGYTF
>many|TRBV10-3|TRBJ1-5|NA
TGTGCCATCAGTGATCGGTGGGAGGGACAGCCCCAGCATTTT
CAISDRWEGQPQHF
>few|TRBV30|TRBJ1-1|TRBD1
TGTGCCTGGACCGGACAGGCGAACACTGAAGCTTTCTTT
CAWTGQANTEAFF
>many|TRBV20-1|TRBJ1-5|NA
TGCAGTGCTAGTTATCAGGGGAGGATTAGCAATCAGCCCCAGCATTTT
CSASYQGRISNQPQHF
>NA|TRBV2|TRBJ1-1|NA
TGTGCCAGCAAGAGATGGGGGAACACTGAAGCTTTCTTT
CASKRWGNTEAFF
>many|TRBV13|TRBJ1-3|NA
TGTGCCAGCAGCTTAGATTCCTCGGGGCGAAGCCTCTCTGGAAACACCATATATTTT
CASSLDSSGRSLSGNTIYF